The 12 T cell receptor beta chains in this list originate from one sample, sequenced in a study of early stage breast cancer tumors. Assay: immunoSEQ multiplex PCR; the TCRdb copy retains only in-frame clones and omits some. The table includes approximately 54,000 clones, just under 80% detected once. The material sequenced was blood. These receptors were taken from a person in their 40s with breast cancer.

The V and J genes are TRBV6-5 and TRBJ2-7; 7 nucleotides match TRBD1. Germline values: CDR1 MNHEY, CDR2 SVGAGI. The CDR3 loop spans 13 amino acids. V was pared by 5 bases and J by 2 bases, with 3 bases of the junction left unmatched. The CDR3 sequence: CASSVGTAYEQYF. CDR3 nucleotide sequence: TGTGCCAGCAGTGTCGGGACAGCCTACGAGCAGTACTTC.

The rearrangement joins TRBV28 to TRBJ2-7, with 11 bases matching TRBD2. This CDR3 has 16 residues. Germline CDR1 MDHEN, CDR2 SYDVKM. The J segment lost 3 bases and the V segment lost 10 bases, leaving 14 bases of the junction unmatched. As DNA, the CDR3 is TGTGCCACAACAGTTTTAGCGGGAGGGGGGGGCTACGAGCAGTACTTC. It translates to CATTVLAGGGGYEQYF.

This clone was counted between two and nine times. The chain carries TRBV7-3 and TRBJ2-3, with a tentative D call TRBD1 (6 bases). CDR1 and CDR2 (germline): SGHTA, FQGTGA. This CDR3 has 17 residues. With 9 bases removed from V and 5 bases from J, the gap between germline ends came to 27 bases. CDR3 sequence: CARPNDGMGHERDTQYF. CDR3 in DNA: TGTGCCAGACCTAACGACGGGATGGGACACGAAAGAGATACGCAGTATTTT.

CDR3 loop: CAISESRQGGKNIQYF. CDR3 sequence (DNA): TGTGCCATCAGTGAGTCGCGGCAGGGGGGCAAAAACATTCAGTACTTC. The chain couples TRBV10-3 to TRBJ2-4; maybe TRBD1 (7 bases). CDR3 length equals 16 residues. The V and J ends lost 0 bases and 3 bases respectively, with 12 bases between them. Germline-derived CDR1 and CDR2 are ENHRY and SYGVKD.

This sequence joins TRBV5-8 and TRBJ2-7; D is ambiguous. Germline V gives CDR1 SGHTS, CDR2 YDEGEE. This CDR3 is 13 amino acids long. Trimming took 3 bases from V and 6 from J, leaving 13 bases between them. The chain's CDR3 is CASSSQALGEQYF. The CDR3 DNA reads TGTGCCAGCAGCTCGCAGGCTCTTGGCGAGCAGTACTTC.

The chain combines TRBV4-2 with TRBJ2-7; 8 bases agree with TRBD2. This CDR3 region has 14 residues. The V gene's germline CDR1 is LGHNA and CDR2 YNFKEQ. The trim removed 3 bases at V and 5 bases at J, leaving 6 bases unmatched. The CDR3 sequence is CASSHPGLGNEQYF. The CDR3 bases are TGTGCCAGCAGCCATCCGGGACTAGGGAACGAGCAGTACTTC.

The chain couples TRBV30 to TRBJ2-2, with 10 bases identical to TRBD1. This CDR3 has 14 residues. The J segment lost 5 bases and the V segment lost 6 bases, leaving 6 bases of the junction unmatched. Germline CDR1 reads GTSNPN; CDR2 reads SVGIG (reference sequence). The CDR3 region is CACDRQGATGELFF. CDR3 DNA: TGTGCCTGCGATCGACAGGGGGCAACCGGGGAGCTGTTTTTT.

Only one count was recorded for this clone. The CDR3: CASSFQGADGYTF. The CDR3 nucleotides are TGTGCCAGCAGCTTCCAGGGGGCGGATGGCTACACCTTC. The J gene is TRBJ1-2, the V gene TRBV7-9; 8 bases are a match to TRBD1. This CDR3 is 13 amino acids long. The trim removed 3 bases at V and 6 bases at J, leaving 3 bases unmatched. The V gene's germline CDR1 is SEHNR and CDR2 FQNEAQ (reference sequence). Filled out from reference TRBV7-9 and TRBJ1-2, the complete variable domain reads DTGVSQNPRHKITKRGQNVTFRCDPISEHNRLYWYRQTLGQGPEFLTYFQNEAQLEKSRLLSDRFSAERPKGSFSTLEIQRTEQGDSAMYLCASSFQGADGYTFGSGTRLTVV.

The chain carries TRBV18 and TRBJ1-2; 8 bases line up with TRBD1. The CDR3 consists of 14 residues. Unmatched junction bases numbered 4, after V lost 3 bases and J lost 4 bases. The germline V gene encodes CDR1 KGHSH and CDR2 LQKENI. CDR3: CASSPTTGGYGYTF. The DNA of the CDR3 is TGTGCCAGCTCACCTACTACAGGGGGCTATGGCTACACCTTC.

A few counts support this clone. CDR3 DNA sequence: TGCGCCAGCAGGGCGGGACACCGACAAGAGACCCAGTACTTC. Its protein product is CASRAGHRQETQYF. The chain links TRBV10-2 to TRBJ2-5; possibly TRBD1 or TRBD2 for D (6 bases each). Germline V CDR1 and CDR2: WSHSY, SAAADI. V lost 6 bases and J lost 2, with 13 bases in between. The CDR3 runs 14 residues.

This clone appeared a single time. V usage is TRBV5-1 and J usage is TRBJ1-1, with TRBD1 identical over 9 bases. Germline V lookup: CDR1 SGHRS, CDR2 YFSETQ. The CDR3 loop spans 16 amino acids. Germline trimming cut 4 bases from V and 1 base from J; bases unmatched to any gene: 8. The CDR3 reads CASSAGTGRGNTEAFF. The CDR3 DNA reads TGCGCCAGCAGCGCCGGGACAGGGCGAGGGAACACTGAAGCTTTCTTT.

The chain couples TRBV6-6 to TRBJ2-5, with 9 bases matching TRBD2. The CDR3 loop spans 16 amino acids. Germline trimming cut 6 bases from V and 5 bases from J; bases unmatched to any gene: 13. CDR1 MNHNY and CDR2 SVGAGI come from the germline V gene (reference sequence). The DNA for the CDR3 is TGTGCCAGCAGACCCCAACCGGGACTAGCTGGCGAGACCCAGTACTTC. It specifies CASRPQPGLAGETQYF.